The sequence of this TCR beta chain was determined in a study of T cell changes during pregnancy in multiple sclerosis. After removal of 1 base from V and 3 bases from J, the junction contained 3 bases not matched to a gene. Germline CDR1 reads SGHRS; CDR2 reads YFSETQ. This CDR3 has 14 residues. Sequencing used immunoSEQ multiplex PCR; TCRdb keeps in-frame clones, though not all of them. The table has tens of thousands of clones, 75% to 95% seen once. The sequencing here drew on CD4+ T cells from peripheral blood mononuclear cells, taken before pregnancy. This TCR came from a female donor with multiple sclerosis, enrolled in a pregnancy study. The chain links TRBV5-1 to TRBJ1-2; 7 bases fit TRBD1. The CDR3 region is CASSLLTGDYGYTF. The CDR3 DNA is TGCGCCAGCAGCTTGCTTACAGGGGACTATGGCTACACCTTC. Full variable domain (outside the CDR3, taken from reference TRBV5-1 and TRBJ1-2): KAGVTQTPRYLIKTRGQQVTLSCSPISGHRSVSWYQQTPGQGLQFLFEYFSETQRNKGNFPGRFSGRQFSNSRSEMNVSTLELGDSALYLCASSLLTGDYGYTFGSGTRLTVV.